A single sample gave rise to the 8 T cell receptor beta chains below, sequenced in a study of T cells in Graves' hyperthyroidism and ophthalmopathy. Authors of the study amplified TCR beta CDR3 regions from RNA transcripts. Researchers ran a first-round RT-PCR on the TCR CDR3 using the HTBI primer set. TCRdb recomputed calls from the multiplex PCR reads with MiXCR, one row per CDR3 protein. The sample shows 250,000 to 350,000 distinct CDR3 sequences, 15% to 20% of them seen only once. The sample consisted of blood. Source of these receptors: an older woman with Graves' ophthalmopathy.

This clonotype came up many times. The chain joins TRBV20-1 to TRBJ1-1; D may be TRBD1 (5 bases). The germline V gene has CDR1 DFQATT and CDR2 SNEGSKA (reference sequence). Trimming pared 0 bases from V and 3 bases from J, leaving 17 bases between. The CDR3 loop spans 16 amino acids. Written as DNA, the CDR3 is TGCAGTGCTAGAGATCTAGCAGCAGGGCGGGACACTGAAGCTTTCTTT. Translating gives CSARDLAAGRDTEAFF.

Comment on this clonotype: The junction departs from germline at one end; a sequencing error may be responsible. CDR3 residues: CASSLFRDYEQLF. CDR3 nucleotide sequence: TGTGCCAGCAGTTTATTCCGGGACTACGAGCAGCTCTTC. The V call is TRBV27, the J call TRBJ2-1; 7 bases are shared with TRBD2. Germline V lookup: CDR1 MNHEY, CDR2 SMNVEV (reference sequence). The CDR3 is made up of 13 amino acids.

This clonotype was observed a few times. This chain links TRBV7-9 with TRBJ2-2; perhaps TRBD1 as D (7 bases). Germline V gene lookup returns CDR1 SEHNR and CDR2 FQNEAQ (reference sequence). The CDR3 loop spans 14 amino acids. The ends were cut back, 4 bases at V and 6 bases at J, with 12 bases in the middle. The CDR3 region is CASSSLRGAGELFF. For the CDR3, the DNA is TGTGCCAGCAGCTCGCTCAGGGGGGCCGGGGAGCTGTTTTTT.

The table lists this clonotype with many counts. This sequence joins TRBV6-5 and TRBJ2-5; 8 bases agree with TRBD2. The length of the CDR3 is 14 residues. The V segment lost 2 bases and the J segment 4 bases; nucleotides outside the gene matches: 3. The germline gives CDR1 MNHEY, CDR2 SVGAGI. The CDR3 sequence: CASSYRGGIETQYF. CDR3 sequence (DNA): TGTGCCAGCAGTTACCGCGGGGGGATAGAGACCCAGTACTTC.

This clonotype showed up just once. The genes are TRBV18 and TRBJ2-7; the match to TRBD2 covers 8 bases. Unmatched junction bases numbered 9, after V lost 3 bases and J lost 5 bases. CDR3 length equals 15 residues. The germline gives CDR1 KGHSH, CDR2 LQKENI. CDR3 nucleotide sequence: TGTGCCAGCTCACCCAGCGGGAGTAGGTTCAACGAGCAGTACTTC. Protein sequence: CASSPSGSRFNEQYF. Supplemented by reference TRBV18 and TRBJ2-7, the full variable domain reads NAGVMQNPRHLVRRRGQEARLRCSPMKGHSHVYWYRQLPEEGLKFMVYLQKENIIDESGMPKERFSAEFPKEGPSILRIQQVVRGDSAAYFCASSPSGSRFNEQYFGPGTRLTVT.

This clonotype was picked up a small number of times. The chain employs TRBV12-3 or TRBV12-4 and TRBJ1-3; D is unclear. Deletions cut 7 bases from V and 0 bases from J, with 16 bases between. The CDR3 sequence is 16 residues long. The CDR3 DNA reads as TGTGCCAGCAAATCCGGTACAGATAGCTCTGGAAACACCATATATTTT. Translated: CASKSGTDSSGNTIYF.

This clonotype came up many times. J is TRBJ2-7 and V is TRBV12-3 or TRBV12-4, with 7 nucleotides matching TRBD1. The V gene end was trimmed by 6 bases and the J gene end by 2 bases; junction bases not matched to a gene: 7. This CDR3 comprises 14 residues. The CDR3 loop is CASSETGRTYEQYF. The CDR3 nucleotides are TGTGCCAGCAGCGAGACAGGGAGAACCTACGAGCAGTACTTC.

This clonotype occurred a few times. The chain has TRBV6-1 and TRBJ1-2, with a possible D match to TRBD1 (6 bases). The germline V and J ends were trimmed by 6 bases and 6 bases, with 11 bases remaining between them. CDR3 length equals 12 residues. Germline assignment: CDR1 MNHNS and CDR2 SASEGT. CDR3 bases: TGTGCCAGCAGGGGGGGGGGCGATGGCTACACCTTC. Translation: CASRGGGDGYTF.